This TCR beta chain was captured in a study of spatial heterogeneity in lung cancer. Study-wide context: Detection consistently captured more beta-chain sequences than alpha-chain sequences. Averaged across combinations, each unique TCR and UMI pairing appeared more than ten times in raw reads, which were uncorrected.

TCRdb ran MiXCR on the 5' RACE reads and lists one entry per CDR3 protein. The data show roughly 15,000 distinct CDR3 sequences, around 6.6% seen once. Time point noted: sample taken at primary tumor resection. Extraction of whole RNA from tumor, nontumor lung or frozen PBMC preceded unsorted sequencing. Notes on the study in general: How many expanded intratumoral alpha and beta TCRs were present tracked the tumor mutation count, which was a count of nonsynonymous mutations.

A remark on this clonotype: Its cognate antigen is unknown.

This CDR3 has 13 amino acids. V gave up 5 bases and J gave up 4 bases, with 11 bases separating them. The germline CDR1 and CDR2 sequences are SGHAT and FQNNGV. The sequencing used lung tumor tissue, collected at surgery. This chain connects TRBV11-2 to TRBJ1-2; D not certain. This sequence originates from a male donor with early-stage non-small cell lung cancer. The CDR3 DNA is TGTGCCAGCAGCCCATCCGGCCCCTATGGCTACACCTTC. Translation gives CASSPSGPYGYTF.